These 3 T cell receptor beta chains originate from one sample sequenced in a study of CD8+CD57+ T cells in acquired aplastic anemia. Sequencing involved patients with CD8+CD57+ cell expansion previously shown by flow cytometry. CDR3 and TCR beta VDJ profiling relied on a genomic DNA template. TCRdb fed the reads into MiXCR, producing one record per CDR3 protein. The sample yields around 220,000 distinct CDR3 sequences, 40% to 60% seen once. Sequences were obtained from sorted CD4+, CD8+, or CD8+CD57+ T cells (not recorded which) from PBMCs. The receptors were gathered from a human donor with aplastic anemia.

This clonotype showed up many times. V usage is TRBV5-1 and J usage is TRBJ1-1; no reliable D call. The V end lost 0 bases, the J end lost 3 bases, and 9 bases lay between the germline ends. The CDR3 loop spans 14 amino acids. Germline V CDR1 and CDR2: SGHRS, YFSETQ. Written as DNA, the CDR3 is TGCGCCAGCAGCTTGGCCCGGAGCCACACTGAAGCTTTCTTT. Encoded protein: CASSLARSHTEAFF. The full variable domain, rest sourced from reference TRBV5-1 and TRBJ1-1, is KAGVTQTPRYLIKTRGQQVTLSCSPISGHRSVSWYQQTPGQGLQFLFEYFSETQRNKGNFPGRFSGRQFSNSRSEMNVSTLELGDSALYLCASSLARSHTEAFFGQGTRLTVV.

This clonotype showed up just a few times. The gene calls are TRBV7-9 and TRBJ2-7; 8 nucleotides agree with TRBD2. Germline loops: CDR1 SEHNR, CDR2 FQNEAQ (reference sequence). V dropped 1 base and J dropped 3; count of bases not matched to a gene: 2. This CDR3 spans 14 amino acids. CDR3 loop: CASSLELAGYEQYF. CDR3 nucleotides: TGTGCCAGCAGCTTAGAGCTAGCGGGCTACGAGCAGTACTTC.

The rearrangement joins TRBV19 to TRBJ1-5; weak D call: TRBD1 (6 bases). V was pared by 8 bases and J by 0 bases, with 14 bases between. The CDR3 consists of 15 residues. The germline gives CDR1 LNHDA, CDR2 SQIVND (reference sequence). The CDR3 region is CASQDSSYSNQPQHF. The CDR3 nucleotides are TGTGCCAGTCAGGACAGTAGCTATAGCAATCAGCCCCAGCATTTT.